This TCR beta chain was retrieved from a study of T cells expressing NK-cell markers. The study's findings and limits: In a handful of donors, these clonotypes also led the CD3+CD56-NKG2C+ fraction.

Template switching by 5'RACE with UMIs generated the TCR beta cDNA. TCRdb re-called the 5' RACE reads and gives one entry per CDR3 protein, without DNA. Listed are 350,000 to 500,000 distinct CDR3 sequences; 7.3% falls within the top ten. Germline assignment: CDR1 LNHDA and CDR2 SQIVND (reference sequence). The CDR3 length is 13 residues. Concerning this clonotype: Its target is not known.

The gene calls are TRBV19 and TRBJ1-1. This clonotype was sampled from a woman aged 18 to 75 in good health. The sample comprised blood T cells: a sorted CD56 or NKG2C T cell subset, CD4+ or CD8+ T cells, or bulk PBMC T cells (not recorded which). The chain's CDR3 is CASSWQANTEAFF.